Below are 9 T cell receptor beta chains sequenced from a single sample in a study of technical replicates of blood from a handful of donors. The repertoire was sequenced with immunoSEQ multiplex PCR; TCRdb's copy has only in-frame clones and lacks some. The sample holds more than 60,000 clones, more than 85% seen once. Sequencing was done on a sample of T cells isolated from PBMCs. Receptor source: a human donor in good health.

The rearrangement uses TRBV6-4 and TRBJ2-2; a weak D match, TRBD2 (6 bases). The V end lost 8 bases, the J end lost 1 base, and 11 bases lay between the germline ends. This CDR3 has 14 residues. The germline V gene has CDR1 MRHNA and CDR2 SNTAGT. The chain's CDR3 is CASGAEGNTGELFF. The CDR3 coding sequence is TGTGCCAGCGGAGCGGAGGGGAACACCGGGGAGCTGTTTTTT.

This clone was observed once. The chain recombines TRBV5-1 with TRBJ1-1; 10 positions match TRBD1. Germline CDR1 reads SGHRS; CDR2 reads YFSETQ. V dropped 4 bases and J dropped 1; count of bases not matched to a gene: 7. The CDR3 is 16 amino acids. CDR3 DNA: TGCGCCAGCAGCCCAGGGACAGGGGTGTGGAACACTGAAGCTTTCTTT. This encodes CASSPGTGVWNTEAFF.

The chain carries TRBV4-1 and TRBJ2-3; TRBD1 agrees at 9 bases. The CDR3 extends over 14 amino acids. Looked up from germline, CDR1 is MGHRA and CDR2 is YSYEKL. V was clipped by 6 bases and J by 4 bases; unmatched bases: 5. The CDR3 DNA sequence: TGCGCCAGCAGTAGAGACAGGGGGTCAGATACGCAGTATTTT. This sequence encodes CASSRDRGSDTQYF.

This chain links TRBV9 with TRBJ2-1, with 7 bases that match TRBD2. The CDR3 has 14 residues. Germline assignment: CDR1 SGDLS and CDR2 YYNGEE. V was clipped by 4 bases and J by 5 bases; unmatched bases: 6. DNA of the CDR3: TGTGCCAGCAGCCGAATGGGGGGGGACAATGAGCAGTTCTTC. It yields the protein CASSRMGGDNEQFF.

This chain uses TRBV28 with TRBJ1-2; D not certain. The CDR3 loop spans 16 amino acids. Trimming shortened V by 3 bases and J by 4 bases, and 18 bases separated the two germline ends. Germline V lookup: CDR1 MDHEN, CDR2 SYDVKM. CDR3 amino acids: CASSFRLLLNTYGYTF. CDR3 in DNA: TGTGCCAGCAGTTTTCGACTTCTTTTAAATACCTATGGCTACACCTTC.

This sequence joins TRBV5-4 and TRBJ2-1, with a tentative D call TRBD1 (6 bases). The CDR3 totals 13 residues. V was trimmed by 2 bases and J by 7 bases, leaving 10 bases between them. Per germline, CDR1 SGHNT and CDR2 YYREEE (reference sequence). CDR3 nucleotides: TGTGCCAGCAGCTTTACAGGGATGAATGAGCAGTTCTTC. The encoded protein is CASSFTGMNEQFF.

This rearrangement joins TRBV5-1 to TRBJ1-5; no clear D. This CDR3 has 13 residues. Between the trimmed V and J ends, which lost 2 bases and 5 bases, there was a span of 8 bases. Per germline, CDR1 SGHRS and CDR2 YFSETQ. The CDR3 spells CASSLEGHQPQHF. CDR3 sequence (DNA): TGCGCCAGCAGCTTAGAGGGCCATCAGCCCCAGCATTTT.

The V and J genes are TRBV10-2 and TRBJ2-1; D is unclear. V dropped 3 bases and J dropped 6 bases, with 15 bases sitting between them. This CDR3 has 15 residues. The V gene's germline CDR1 is WSHSY and CDR2 SAAADI. The CDR3 DNA is TGCGCCAGCAGTGAATTTAGCTTGGGTATCAATGAGCAGTTCTTC. As protein: CASSEFSLGINEQFF.

The gene calls are TRBV5-6 and TRBJ1-1; D gene uncertain. This CDR3 has 16 amino acids. V was pared by 5 bases and J by 3 bases, with 20 bases between. Germline CDR1 is SGHDT and CDR2 is YYEEEE. The CDR3 nucleotides are TGTGCCAGCAGGCGGGCCGAACCCCTGGGTCACACTGAAGCTTTCTTT. As protein: CASRRAEPLGHTEAFF.